This is a list of T cell receptor beta chains from one sample in a study of identical twins. From the 5' RACE reads, TCRdb called clonotypes with MiXCR, one entry per CDR3 protein. The data show more than 350,000 distinct CDR3 sequences, with approximately 8.8% seen just once and under 10% held by the top ten. Input material: naive T cells sorted from blood. The receptors here all came from a woman aged 45-59 years in good health. Both conserved end residues are part of each CDR3. The order of the fields is J gene, D gene, V gene, clone size, CDR3 DNA, CDR3 protein. D genes are given only for firm matches. Expanded clones are given a class, and other clones once, few, many or no size at all.

j_gene: TRBJ2-2
d_gene: TRBD2
v_gene: TRBV5-1
abundance: NA
CDR3nt: TGCGCCAGCAGCTTGGCCCGGCTAGCGGTGACCGGGGAGCTGTTTTTT
CDR3aa: CASSLARLAVTGELFF

j_gene: TRBJ1-4
d_gene: NA
v_gene: TRBV5-1
abundance: few
CDR3nt: TGCGCCAGCAGTCAGGCGGGGGCTGAAAAACTGTTTTTT
CDR3aa: CASSQAGAEKLFF

j_gene: TRBJ2-7
d_gene: NA
v_gene: TRBV7-8
abundance: NA
CDR3nt: TGTGCCAGCAGCTCGGTCATGGGTAGCCGAGGCGAGCAGTACTTC
CDR3aa: CASSSVMGSRGEQYF

j_gene: TRBJ2-7
d_gene: TRBD2
v_gene: TRBV29-1
abundance: NA
CDR3nt: TGCAGCGCAACGGGACTAGGAGGGTTAGGCGAGCAGTACTTC
CDR3aa: CSATGLGGLGEQYF

j_gene: TRBJ1-3
d_gene: NA
v_gene: TRBV29-1
abundance: NA
CDR3nt: TGCAGCGTGGACAGTGGCTCCTCTGGAAACACCATATATTTT
CDR3aa: CSVDSGSSGNTIYF

j_gene: TRBJ2-1
d_gene: NA
v_gene: TRBV12-3/TRBV12-4
abundance: many
CDR3nt: TGTGCCAGCAGTCCCCGGGGCTCGGGGAATGAGCAGTTCTTC
CDR3aa: CASSPRGSGNEQFF

j_gene: TRBJ2-3
d_gene: TRBD2
v_gene: TRBV4-1
abundance: few
CDR3nt: TGCGCCAGCAGCCCTCGGGGGGGGACCGGCACAGATACGCAGTATTTT
CDR3aa: CASSPRGGTGTDTQYF

j_gene: TRBJ2-2
d_gene: TRBD2
v_gene: TRBV6-5
abundance: many
CDR3nt: TGTGCCAGCAGTCGACTGGGGGGGATCGGGGAGCTGTTTTTT
CDR3aa: CASSRLGGIGELFF

j_gene: TRBJ1-5
d_gene: NA
v_gene: TRBV7-2
abundance: NA
CDR3nt: TGTGCCAGCAGCCTCAGCAGGCCTAGCTATCAGCCCCAGCATTTT
CDR3aa: CASSLSRPSYQPQHF

j_gene: TRBJ2-7
d_gene: TRBD1
v_gene: TRBV3-1
abundance: NA
CDR3nt: TGTGCCAGCAGCCAAGTTGGGACAGGGTTCCGTGGGCAGTACTTC
CDR3aa: CASSQVGTGFRGQYF

j_gene: TRBJ2-5
d_gene: NA
v_gene: TRBV24-1
abundance: many
CDR3nt: TGTGCCACCAGTCGATTCTGGGGGGCCCAAGAGACCCAGTACTTC
CDR3aa: CATSRFWGAQETQYF

j_gene: TRBJ2-5
d_gene: NA
v_gene: TRBV5-1
abundance: NA
CDR3nt: TGCGCCAGCAGCTTGAGGGGGGGGTACCAAGAGACCCAGTACTTC
CDR3aa: CASSLRGGYQETQYF

j_gene: TRBJ2-2
d_gene: NA
v_gene: TRBV9
abundance: many
CDR3nt: TGTGCCAGCAGCGTCAGAACCGGGGAGCTGTTTTTT
CDR3aa: CASSVRTGELFF

j_gene: TRBJ2-7
d_gene: NA
v_gene: TRBV5-1
abundance: NA
CDR3nt: TGCGCCAGCAGCTTGGCCTCGACGAATTTGATACCCTACGAGCAGTACTTC
CDR3aa: CASSLASTNLIPYEQYF

j_gene: TRBJ2-4
d_gene: TRBD1
v_gene: TRBV12-3/TRBV12-4
abundance: many
CDR3nt: TGTGCCAGCAGTTCATGGGACAGGCAAGAAAACATTCAGTACTTC
CDR3aa: CASSSWDRQENIQYF